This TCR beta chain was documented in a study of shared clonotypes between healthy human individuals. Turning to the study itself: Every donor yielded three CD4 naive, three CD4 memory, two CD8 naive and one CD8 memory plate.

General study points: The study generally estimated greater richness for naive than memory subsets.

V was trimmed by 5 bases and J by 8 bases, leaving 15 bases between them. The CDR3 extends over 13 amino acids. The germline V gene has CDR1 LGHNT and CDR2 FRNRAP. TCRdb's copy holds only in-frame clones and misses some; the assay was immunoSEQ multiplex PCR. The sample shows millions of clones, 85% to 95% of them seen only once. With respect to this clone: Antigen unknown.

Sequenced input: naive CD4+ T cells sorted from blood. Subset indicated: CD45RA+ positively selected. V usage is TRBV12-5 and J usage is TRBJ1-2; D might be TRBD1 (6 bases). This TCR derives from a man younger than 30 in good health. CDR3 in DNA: TGTGCTAGTGGTACCCTCAGGGGTCAGGGCTACACCTTC. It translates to CASGTLRGQGYTF.